One and the same sample provided the 2 T cell receptor beta chains below, sequenced in a study of PD-1 blockade in classical Hodgkin lymphoma. Assay used: immunoSEQ multiplex PCR; TCRdb lists only in-frame clones, some missing. This sample has roughly 32,000 clones, with roughly 80% found just once. No patient escaped relapse after autologous stem cell transplantation, and brentuximab vedotin exposure varied. The sequencing here drew on peripheral blood mononuclear cells (PBMCs), taken at baseline. These receptors were obtained from a human donor with classical Hodgkin lymphoma.

J is TRBJ1-3 and V is TRBV7-2, with D unresolved. Trimming removed 6 bases at V and 0 bases at J, with 6 bases between. Germline loops: CDR1 SGHTA, CDR2 FQGNSA. This CDR3 has 13 residues. The CDR3 coding sequence is TGTGCCAGCAGGTTAAACTCTGGAAACACCATATATTTT. This gives the protein CASRLNSGNTIYF.

The rearrangement links TRBV2 to TRBJ1-1; the D gene is possibly TRBD1 (5 bases). Germline V gene lookup returns CDR1 SNHLY and CDR2 FYNNEI. The CDR3 has 10 residues. V shed 11 bases and J shed 11 bases, with 15 bases lying between them. The CDR3 sequence is CASEGVHAFF. The CDR3 region has the DNA TGTGCCTCCGAAGGGGTACATGCTTTCTTT.